The T cell receptor (beta chain) described here comes from a study of metastatic and nonmetastatic thyroid tumors. The CDR3 has 14 amino acids. The V segment lost 3 bases and the J segment 6 bases; nucleotides outside the gene matches: 1. The germline CDR1 and CDR2 sequences are SGHVS and FQNEAQ. Nobody among the patients had been given any treatment before thyroid surgery. With MiXCR, TCRdb called clones anew from the PCR reads. The repertoire has around 18,000 clones, 29% of them found once; the top ten carry approximately 13%. The clonotype originates from a female donor with papillary thyroid cancer or a benign thyroid nodule (not recorded which). Some clones in this sample may be carry-over from other donors' samples. The source material was tumor tissue. This chain links TRBV7-8 with TRBJ2-2; 10 bases are shared with TRBD2. DNA for the CDR3: TGTGCCAGCAGCTTTGGGACTAGCGCCGGGGAGCTGTTTTTT. As protein: CASSFGTSAGELFF.